This T cell receptor (beta chain) is from a study of blood T cell repertoires in COVID-19. Across the study: Acute and convalescent COVID-19 samples came from the United States, Italy and Spain.

The CDR3 is 14 amino acids. V dropped 3 bases and J dropped 6 bases, with 16 bases sitting between them. CDR1 and CDR2 (germline): DFQATT, SNEGSKA (reference sequence). Authors' methods: Amplifying reference gene primers gave estimates of nucleated cell counts. The data were produced by immunoSEQ multiplex PCR, yet TCRdb's version contains in-frame clones alone and is incomplete. Clonal size and the V and J genes are those of that table, whereas D and trimming came from the DNA. The table has about 170,000 clones, 85% seen once. Seattle patients were enrolled while actively infected and followed longitudinally.

The specimen was peripheral blood. The V and J genes are TRBV20-1 and TRBJ2-3; D possibly corresponds to TRBD2 (6 bases). The origin of this receptor is a woman of 80 years or more with COVID-19, enrolled during active disease. The CDR3 loop reads CSASLRTGGDTQYF. The CDR3 DNA reads as TGCAGTGCTAGTTTGCGGACCGGAGGGGATACGCAGTATTTT.